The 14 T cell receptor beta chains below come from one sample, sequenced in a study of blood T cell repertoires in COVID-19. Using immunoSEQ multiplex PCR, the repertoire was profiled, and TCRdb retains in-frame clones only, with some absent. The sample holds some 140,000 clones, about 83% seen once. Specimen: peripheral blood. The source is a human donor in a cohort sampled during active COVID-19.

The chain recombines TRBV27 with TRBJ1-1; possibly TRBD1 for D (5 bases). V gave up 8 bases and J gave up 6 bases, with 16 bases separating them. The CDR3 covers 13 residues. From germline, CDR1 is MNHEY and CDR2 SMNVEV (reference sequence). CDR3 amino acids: CASQLRGRAEAFF. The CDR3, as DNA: TGTGCCAGCCAACTCCGGGGGAGGGCTGAAGCTTTCTTT.

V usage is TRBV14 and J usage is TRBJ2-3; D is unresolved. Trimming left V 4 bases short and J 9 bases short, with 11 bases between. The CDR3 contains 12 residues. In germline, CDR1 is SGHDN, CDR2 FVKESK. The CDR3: CASSRGLPTQYF. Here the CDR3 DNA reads TGTGCCAGCAGCCGCGGTCTCCCCACGCAGTATTTT.

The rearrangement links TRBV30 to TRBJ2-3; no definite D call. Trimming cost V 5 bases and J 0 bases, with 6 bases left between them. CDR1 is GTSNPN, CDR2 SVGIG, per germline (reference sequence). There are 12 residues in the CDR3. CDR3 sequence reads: CAWATSTDTQYF. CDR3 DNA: TGTGCCTGGGCTACTAGCACAGATACGCAGTATTTT.

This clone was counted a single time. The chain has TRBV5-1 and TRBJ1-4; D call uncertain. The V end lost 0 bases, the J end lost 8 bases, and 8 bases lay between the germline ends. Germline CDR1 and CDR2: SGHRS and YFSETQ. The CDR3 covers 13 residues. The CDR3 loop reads CASSLVSEEKLFF. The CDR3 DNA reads TGCGCCAGCAGCTTGGTCAGTGAAGAAAAACTGTTTTTT.

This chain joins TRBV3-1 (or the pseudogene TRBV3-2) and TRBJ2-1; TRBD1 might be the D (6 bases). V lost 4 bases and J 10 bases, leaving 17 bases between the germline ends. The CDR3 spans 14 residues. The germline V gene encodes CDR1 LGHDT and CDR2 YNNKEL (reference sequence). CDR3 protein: CASSPTLGAREQFF. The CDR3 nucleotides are TGTGCCAGCAGCCCGACTTTGGGGGCTCGGGAGCAGTTCTTC.

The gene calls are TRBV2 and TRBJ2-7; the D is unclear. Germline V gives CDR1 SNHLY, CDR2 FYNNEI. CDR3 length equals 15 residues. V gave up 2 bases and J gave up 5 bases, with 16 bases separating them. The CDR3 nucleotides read TGTGCCAGCAGTGAATGGTCTGCCGAACTCGACGAGCAGTACTTC. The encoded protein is CASSEWSAELDEQYF.

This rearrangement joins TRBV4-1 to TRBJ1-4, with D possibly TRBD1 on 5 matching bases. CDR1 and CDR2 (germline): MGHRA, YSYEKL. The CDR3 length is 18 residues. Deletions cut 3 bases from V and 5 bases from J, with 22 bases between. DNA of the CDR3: TGCGCCAGCAGCCAGGAGGGGATAGCCCGGGGAGAAAATGAAAAACTGTTTTTT. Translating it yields CASSQEGIARGENEKLFF.

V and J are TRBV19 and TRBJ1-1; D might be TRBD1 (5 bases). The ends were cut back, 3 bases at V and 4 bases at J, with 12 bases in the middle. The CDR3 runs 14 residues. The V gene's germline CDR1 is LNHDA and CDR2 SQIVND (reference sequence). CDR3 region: CASSMTGGTTEAFF. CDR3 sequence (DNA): TGTGCCAGTAGTATGACGGGAGGGACCACTGAAGCTTTCTTT. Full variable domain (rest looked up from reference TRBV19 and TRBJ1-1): DGGITQSPKYLFRKEGQNVTLSCEQNLNHDAMYWYRQDPGQGLRLIYYSQIVNDFQKGDIAEGYSVSREKKESFPLTVTSAQKNPTAFYLCASSMTGGTTEAFFGQGTRLTVV.

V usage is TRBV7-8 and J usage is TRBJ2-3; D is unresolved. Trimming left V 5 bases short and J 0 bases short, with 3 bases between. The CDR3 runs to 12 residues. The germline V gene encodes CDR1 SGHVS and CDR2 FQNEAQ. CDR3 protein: CASSLSTDTQYF. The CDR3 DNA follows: TGTGCCAGCAGCCTAAGCACAGATACGCAGTATTTT.

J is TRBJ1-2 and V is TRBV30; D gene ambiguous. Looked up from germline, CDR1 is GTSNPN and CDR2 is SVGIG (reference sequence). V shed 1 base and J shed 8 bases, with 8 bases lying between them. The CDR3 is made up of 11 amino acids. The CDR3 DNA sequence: TGTGCCTGGAGTGAAGCGGAAGGCTACACCTTC. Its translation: CAWSEAEGYTF.

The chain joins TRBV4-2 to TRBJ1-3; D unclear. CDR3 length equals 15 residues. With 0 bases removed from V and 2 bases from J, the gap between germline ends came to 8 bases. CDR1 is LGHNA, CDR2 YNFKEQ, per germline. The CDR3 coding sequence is TGTGCCAGCAGCCAAGACTCTAATCCTGGAAACACCATATATTTT. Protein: CASSQDSNPGNTIYF.

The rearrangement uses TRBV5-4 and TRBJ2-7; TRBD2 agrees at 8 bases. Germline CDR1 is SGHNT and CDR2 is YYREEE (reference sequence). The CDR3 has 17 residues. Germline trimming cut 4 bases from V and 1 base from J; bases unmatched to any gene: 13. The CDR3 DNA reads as TGTGCCAGCAGCCTCCCTTCGGGTAGCGGGGTTTCCTACGAGCAGTACTTC. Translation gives CASSLPSGSGVSYEQYF.

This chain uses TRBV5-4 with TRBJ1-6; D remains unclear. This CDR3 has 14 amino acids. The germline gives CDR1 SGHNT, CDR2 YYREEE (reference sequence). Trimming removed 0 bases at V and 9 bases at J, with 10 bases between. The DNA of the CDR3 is TGTGCCAGCAGCTTGGCTGGGCAAAGTTCACCCCTCCACTTT. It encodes CASSLAGQSSPLHF. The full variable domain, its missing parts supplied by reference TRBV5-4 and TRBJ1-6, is ETGVTQSPTHLIKTRGQQVTLRCSSQSGHNTVSWYQQALGQGPQFIFQYYREEENGRGNFPPRFSGLQFPNYSSELNVNALELDDSALYLCASSLAGQSSPLHFGNGTRLTVT.

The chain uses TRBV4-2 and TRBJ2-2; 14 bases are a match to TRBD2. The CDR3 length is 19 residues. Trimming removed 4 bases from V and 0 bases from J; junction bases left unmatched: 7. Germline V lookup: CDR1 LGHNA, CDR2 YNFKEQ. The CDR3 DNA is TGTGCCAGCAGCCTACATGGGACTAGCGGGGGAACGAACACCGGGGAGCTGTTTTTT. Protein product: CASSLHGTSGGTNTGELFF.